The 12 T cell receptor beta chains listed next were all sequenced from one sample in a study of cytomegalovirus exposure and HLA in healthy donors. PCR employed 60 Vbeta and 13 Jbeta primers. Using immunoSEQ multiplex PCR, the repertoire was profiled, and TCRdb retains in-frame clones only, with some absent. The table has about 170,000 clones, roughly 78% seen once; the top ten hold roughly 7.1%. The material sequenced was PBMCs. The source is a middle-aged man in good health and CMV-seropositive.

The chain has TRBV6-4 and TRBJ2-6; 9 bases match TRBD1. The CDR3 extends over 16 amino acids. V lost 5 bases and J lost 2; bases outside the gene matches: 4. In germline, CDR1 is MRHNA, CDR2 SNTAGT. The CDR3 loop reads CASSLTGGTGANVLTF. The CDR3, as DNA: TGTGCCAGCAGTTTGACAGGGGGAACTGGGGCCAACGTCCTGACTTTC.

The chain couples TRBV20-1 to TRBJ2-1; D is ambiguous. Trimming stripped 7 bases from V and 6 bases from J, with 10 bases between. Germline CDR1 reads DFQATT; CDR2 reads SNEGSKA (reference sequence). This CDR3 is built from 11 residues. Here the CDR3 DNA reads TGCAGTGGTAGCCCCCTCAATGAGCAGTTCTTC. Encoded protein: CSGSPLNEQFF.

The V call is TRBV19, the J call TRBJ1-4, with D hard to call. The CDR3 is 15 residues long. Germline values: CDR1 LNHDA, CDR2 SQIVND (reference sequence). Trimming cost V 7 bases and J 6 bases, with 18 bases left between them. This CDR3 reads CASTARTGAHEKLFF. CDR3 DNA: TGTGCCAGTACCGCCCGAACGGGAGCTCATGAAAAACTGTTTTTT.

This chain uses TRBV6-5 with TRBJ2-5; TRBD2 is a possible D gene (7 bases). Trimming removed 4 bases from V and 0 bases from J, with 15 bases in between. This CDR3 is built from 16 residues. Germline loops: CDR1 MNHEY, CDR2 SVGAGI. CDR3 DNA sequence: TGTGCCAGCAGTTCCCTTGGGGGGGCCTACCAAGAGACCCAGTACTTC. Amino acids: CASSSLGGAYQETQYF.

The chain has TRBV30 and TRBJ2-1, with 8 bases matching TRBD2. V shed 1 base and J 2 bases; nucleotides not matched to a gene: 4. Germline V gives CDR1 GTSNPN, CDR2 SVGIG (reference sequence). The CDR3 spans 15 residues. The CDR3 DNA sequence: TGTGCCTGGAGTGAGCGGGGGACTGCCTACAATGAGCAGTTCTTC. Translation: CAWSERGTAYNEQFF.

This clone was found a few times. The chain employs TRBV6-5 and TRBJ2-7; TRBD1 matches at 9 bases. Germline V lookup: CDR1 MNHEY, CDR2 SVGAGI. Trimming removed 6 bases from V and 5 bases from J; junction bases left unmatched: 8. The CDR3 has 14 amino acids. The CDR3 loop reads CASRKGQGANEQYF. The CDR3 DNA is TGTGCCAGCAGAAAGGGACAGGGAGCCAACGAGCAGTACTTC.

This chain links TRBV19 with TRBJ1-4, with TRBD1 as a possible D gene (5 bases). The CDR3 is made up of 16 amino acids. Germline values: CDR1 LNHDA, CDR2 SQIVND (reference sequence). V lost 7 bases, J lost 0 bases, and 15 bases lay in between. In nucleotides, the CDR3 is TGTGCCAGTATGCCCGACAGATCCGCAACTAATGAAAAACTGTTTTTT. Translating it yields CASMPDRSATNEKLFF.

The chain carries TRBV25-1 and TRBJ1-5, with unresolved D. Deletions cut 6 bases from V and 6 bases from J, with 18 bases between. CDR3 length equals 15 residues. Germline V gives CDR1 MGHDK, CDR2 SYGVNS. The DNA of the CDR3 is TGTGCCAGCAGGCCTCGGGGTGAGAGGACTCAGCCCCAGCATTTT. It yields the protein CASRPRGERTQPQHF. Looking up the rest from reference TRBV25-1 and TRBJ1-5 gives the full variable domain: EADIYQTPRYLVIGTGKKITLECSQTMGHDKMYWYQQDPGMELHLIHYSYGVNSTEKGDLSSESTVSRIRTEHFPLTLESARPSHTSQYLCASRPRGERTQPQHFGDGTRLSIL.

This clone was recorded only once. This CDR3 is also generated by other DNA sequences in the sample. This chain joins TRBV5-4 and TRBJ2-2; D may be TRBD1 (6 bases). V was shortened by 3 bases and J by 4 bases, with 16 bases between the two germline ends. The CDR3 has 16 amino acids. Germline CDR1 is SGHNT and CDR2 is YYREEE (reference sequence). The CDR3 sequence: CASSSQTGPGTGELFF. The CDR3 DNA reads as TGTGCCAGCAGCTCCCAAACAGGGCCGGGCACCGGGGAGCTGTTTTTT.

J is TRBJ2-2 and V is TRBV6-5; 9 positions agree with TRBD2. Germline lookup yields CDR1 MNHEY and CDR2 SVGAGI. Trimming removed 3 bases from V and 1 base from J; junction bases left unmatched: 3. There are 16 residues in the CDR3. CDR3 sequence (DNA): TGTGCCAGCAGTTATAGCGGGGGCCTGAACACCGGGGAGCTGTTTTTT. Translated: CASSYSGGLNTGELFF.

The chain combines TRBV5-4 with TRBJ2-3; 9 bases map to TRBD1. CDR3 length equals 14 residues. The junction had 4 bases not matched to a gene; V was cut back by 4 bases and J by 4 bases. The germline gives CDR1 SGHNT, CDR2 YYREEE (reference sequence). The CDR3 coding sequence is TGTGCCAGCAGCCCGACAGGGGGTCCAGATACGCAGTATTTT. Translating gives CASSPTGGPDTQYF.

This clone has just one count. This sequence joins TRBV6-1 and TRBJ1-1, with D possibly being TRBD1 (5 bases). This CDR3 contains 14 residues. V gave up 1 base and J gave up 6 bases, with 12 bases separating them. The germline V gene encodes CDR1 MNHNS and CDR2 SASEGT. The CDR3 reads CASSEGPRGPEAFF. The CDR3 DNA sequence: TGTGCCAGCAGTGAAGGCCCTAGGGGCCCTGAAGCTTTCTTT.